Presented here are 18 T cell receptor beta chains from one specimen sequenced in a study of regulatory T cells in long-lasting Graves disease listed by TCRdb under 2021. Taken with the paper, the label for time point translates to: newly diagnosed GD, antithyroid drugs for less than 3 months. RNA was extracted from PBMCs in TRIzol for both TCR sequencing and RNA sequencing. Preparation of the library involved multiplex PCR. The data were produced on an Illumina HiSeq 4000. To build TCR beta libraries, CDR3 regions were amplified by Arm-PCR using iRepertoire HTBI primers. In-frame beta chains were kept once TCRdb had trimmed the public reads at Q25 with fastp and called clones with MiXCR. Identical CDR3 protein sequences are pooled into one entry, listed with their most common genes and DNA. The sample table contains approximately 560,000 distinct CDR3 sequences; only one count was recorded for about 16% of them. About 12% of the sample is held by the ten biggest clonotypes.

Separately, the same data were catalogued under a study of T cells in Graves' hyperthyroidism and ophthalmopathy.

Sequenced material: peripheral blood mononuclear cells (PBMCs), taken at new diagnosis, from a patient treated with antithyroid drugs. The receptors here all came from a young man with Graves disease. Donor details come from another sample of the same person, matched by shared clones.

This clonotype occurred many times. The chain couples TRBV20-1 to TRBJ2-3; D unresolved. This CDR3 has 14 residues. The V and J ends lost 0 bases and 4 bases respectively, with 11 bases between them. Germline loops: CDR1 DFQATT, CDR2 SNEGSKA (reference sequence). The CDR3 DNA follows: TGCAGTGCTAGAGATCTGTTAGCCCCAGATACGCAGTATTTT. Its translation: CSARDLLAPDTQYF.

This clonotype was picked up a small number of times. The genes are TRBV24-1 and TRBJ2-1; D gene unclear. Germline CDR1 is KGHDR and CDR2 is SFDVKD. The germline V and J ends were trimmed by 9 bases and 7 bases, with 18 bases remaining between them. The CDR3 runs 14 residues. CDR3: CATSPNGRPNEQFF. CDR3 DNA sequence: TGTGCCACCTCTCCGAACGGCAGGCCAAATGAGCAGTTCTTC.

V is TRBV7-3 and J is TRBJ2-3; D remains ambiguous. The V and J ends lost 5 bases and 1 base respectively, with 22 bases between them. Germline lookup yields CDR1 SGHTA and CDR2 FQGTGA. The CDR3 totals 18 residues. The CDR3 loop is CASSPRPGAPARTDTQYF. CDR3 DNA sequence: TGTGCCAGCAGCCCAAGACCGGGCGCCCCAGCACGCACAGATACGCAGTATTTT.

The chain joins TRBV5-1 to TRBJ2-3; D gene unclear. The V end was cut by 0 bases, the J end by 6 bases, with 8 bases between. Looked up from germline, CDR1 is SGHRS and CDR2 is YFSETQ. The CDR3 consists of 13 residues. The DNA for the CDR3 is TGCGCCAGCAGCTTGGGAGCTTCGGATACGCAGTATTTT. Its protein is CASSLGASDTQYF. The whole variable domain, filled in from reference TRBV5-1 and TRBJ2-3, reads KAGVTQTPRYLIKTRGQQVTLSCSPISGHRSVSWYQQTPGQGLQFLFEYFSETQRNKGNFPGRFSGRQFSNSRSEMNVSTLELGDSALYLCASSLGASDTQYFGPGTRLTVL.

This clonotype has a count of ten or more. This sequence joins TRBV5-1 and TRBJ2-7; D is perhaps TRBD2 (6 bases). The germline V and J ends were trimmed by 3 bases and 2 bases, with 12 bases remaining between them. CDR1 and CDR2 (germline): SGHRS, YFSETQ. This CDR3 has 14 amino acids. CDR3 protein: CASSYGGGTYEQYF. CDR3 DNA sequence: TGCGCCAGCAGCTACGGGGGAGGTACCTACGAGCAGTACTTC.

This clonotype was observed at least ten times. The chain recombines TRBV6-1 with TRBJ1-4; 7 bases align to TRBD1. Germline V gene sequence: CDR1 MNHNS, CDR2 SASEGT. This CDR3 region has 15 residues. The V and J ends lost 7 bases and 8 bases, in that order; junction bases with no gene match: 13. The CDR3 DNA sequence: TGTGCCAGCAAAGAGAACCCTGGACAGGTCGAAAAACTGTTTTTT. Protein: CASKENPGQVEKLFF.

This clonotype came up many times. The chain couples TRBV27 to TRBJ2-7; D may be TRBD1 or TRBD2 (5 bases each). Germline loops: CDR1 MNHEY, CDR2 SMNVEV (reference sequence). The CDR3 is 16 amino acids. Trimming took 1 base from V and 3 from J, leaving 16 bases between them. CDR3 region: CASSLFVGAGYYEQYF. The CDR3 bases are TGTGCCAGCAGTTTATTTGTCGGGGCAGGGTACTACGAGCAGTACTTC.

This chain uses TRBV5-1 with TRBJ2-6; 8 nucleotides agree with TRBD2. V shed 4 bases, J shed 1 base, and the junction held 4 bases outside the gene matches. CDR1 and CDR2 from the germline V gene are SGHRS and YFSETQ. The CDR3 runs 16 residues. CDR3 sequence: CASSTGGPSGANVLTF. The CDR3, as DNA: TGCGCCAGCAGCACGGGAGGGCCGTCTGGGGCCAACGTCCTGACTTTC. Variable domain in full (rest from reference TRBV5-1 and TRBJ2-6): KAGVTQTPRYLIKTRGQQVTLSCSPISGHRSVSWYQQTPGQGLQFLFEYFSETQRNKGNFPGRFSGRQFSNSRSEMNVSTLELGDSALYLCASSTGGPSGANVLTFGAGSRLTVL.

As to this clonotype: Given a much more abundant clone one base away, this may be a read error. CDR3 amino acids: CATSGAAQETQFF. Written as DNA, the CDR3 is TGTGCCACCAGTGGGGCAGCACAAGAGACCCAGTTCTTC. The chain uses TRBV24-1 and TRBJ2-1; D is uncertain. CDR1 is KGHDR and CDR2 is SFDVKD in the germline V gene. The CDR3 contains 13 residues. Trimming took off 5 bases at V and 13 bases at J, with 17 bases between the two ends.

This clonotype has at least ten counts. The V call is TRBV7-8, the J call TRBJ1-5; a weak D match, TRBD1 (6 bases). CDR3 length: 16 residues. The germline V gene encodes CDR1 SGHVS and CDR2 FQNEAQ. The V and J ends lost 4 bases and 1 base respectively, with 14 bases between them. The CDR3 DNA reads as TGTGCCAGCAGCTATCGTCGGACAGTGAGCAATCAGCCCCAGCATTTT. This codes for CASSYRRTVSNQPQHF.

This chain connects TRBV19 to TRBJ1-1; D gene uncertain. The CDR3 consists of 14 residues. Germline lookup yields CDR1 LNHDA and CDR2 SQIVND (reference sequence). V lost 3 bases, J lost 6 bases, and 14 bases lay in between. Written as DNA, the CDR3 is TGTGCCAGTAGTATCCGGGCCGGGTGGGCTGAAGCTTTCTTT. Amino acid sequence: CASSIRAGWAEAFF.

This clonotype was seen at least ten times. This chain uses TRBV2 with TRBJ1-2; no clear D gene. Germline-derived CDR1 and CDR2 are SNHLY and FYNNEI. The V and J ends lost 8 bases and 7 bases respectively, with 11 bases between them. CDR3 length: 11 amino acids. CDR3 sequence reads: CASRGVSGYTF. The CDR3 DNA reads as TGTGCCAGCCGTGGGGTTTCTGGCTACACCTTC.

This rearrangement joins TRBV29-1 to TRBJ2-3; no clear D gene. CDR1 and CDR2 from the germline V gene are SQVTM and ANQGSEA. Trimming took off 7 bases at V and 2 bases at J, with 13 bases between the two ends. The CDR3 has 13 residues. CDR3 bases: TGCAGCGGGTCCCCTCTTCTCACAGATACGCAGTATTTT. Its translation: CSGSPLLTDTQYF.

Note on this clonotype: With a much larger clone just one base away, this may be a read error. The rearrangement links TRBV7-2 to TRBJ1-5, with 10 bases identical to TRBD1. Germline lookup yields CDR1 SGHTA and CDR2 FQGNSA. V lost 4 bases and J lost 4; bases outside the gene matches: 4. CDR3 length: 15 amino acids. The CDR3 region has the DNA TGTGCCAGCAGCTCCTCGGGACAGGGGAATCAGCCCCAGCATTTT. As protein: CASSSSGQGNQPQHF.

This chain links TRBV20-1 with TRBJ1-5, with 10 bases matching TRBD1. Losses at the gene ends were 6 bases for V and 7 bases for J; bases not matched to a gene: 12. Per germline, CDR1 DFQATT and CDR2 SNEGSKA (reference sequence). The CDR3 spans 15 residues. CDR3 loop: CSAWDRGPVSQPQHF. In DNA, the CDR3 is TGCAGTGCCTGGGACAGGGGTCCGGTCAGCCAGCCCCAGCATTTT.

With regard to this clonotype: Possible read error: a much larger clone is one base away. The J gene is TRBJ2-1, the V gene TRBV6-1, with 7 bases lining up with TRBD2. The CDR3 sequence is 12 residues long. The germline V gene has CDR1 MNHNS and CDR2 SASEGT. Trimming took 8 bases from V and 7 from J; bases not matched to a gene: 5. In DNA form, the CDR3 reads TGTGCCAGCGGCAGTAGCGGGAATGAGCAGTTCTTC. Protein sequence: CASGSSGNEQFF.

This clonotype was picked up a small number of times. The chain has TRBV11-2 and TRBJ2-1; 7 bases are a match to TRBD2. This CDR3 has 17 amino acids. With V trimmed by 5 bases and J by 5 bases, 15 bases remained unmatched. CDR1 is SGHAT, CDR2 FQNNGV, per germline. The CDR3 sequence is CASSRKLMRELDNEQFF. The CDR3 DNA follows: TGTGCCAGCAGCCGAAAGCTAATGCGGGAGCTGGACAATGAGCAGTTCTTC. The complete variable domain, with remaining parts taken from reference TRBV11-2 and TRBJ2-1, reads EAGVAQSPRYKIIEKRQSVAFWCNPISGHATLYWYQQILGQGPKLLIQFQNNGVVDDSQLPKDRFSAERLKGVDSTLKIQPAKLEDSAVYLCASSRKLMRELDNEQFFGPGTRLTVL.

This clonotype came up a few times. The chain carries TRBV27 and TRBJ2-2; D remains ambiguous. The germline V and J ends were trimmed by 3 bases and 6 bases, with 8 bases remaining between them. Per the germline V gene, CDR1 is MNHEY and CDR2 is SMNVEV (reference sequence). The CDR3 runs to 13 residues. CDR3 sequence reads: CASSFALAGELFF. CDR3 DNA sequence: TGTGCCAGCAGTTTTGCACTCGCCGGGGAGCTGTTTTTT.